Below, 18 T cell receptor beta chains from the same sample are listed, as sequenced in a study of blood T cell repertoires in COVID-19. Sequenced by immunoSEQ multiplex PCR; TCRdb stores in-frame clones only, minus some. The sample lists a few hundred thousand clones, 88% occurring once. The sample taken for sequencing was peripheral blood. Receptors originate from a man between 18 and 35 years old with active or convalescent COVID-19.

The chain joins TRBV24-1 to TRBJ2-1; possible D gene TRBD2, 6 bases. Trimming removed 5 bases at V and 7 bases at J, with 17 bases between. This CDR3 comprises 15 residues. Germline V gene data show CDR1 as KGHDR and CDR2 as SFDVKD. The CDR3 bases are TGTGCCACCAGTGTCGGCAGGGCAGGAGGGAATGAGCAGTTCTTC. Translation gives CATSVGRAGGNEQFF.

The chain carries TRBV6-5 and TRBJ1-1; 7 bases fit TRBD1. Trimming at V came to 10 bases and at J to 5 bases, leaving 10 bases not matched to a gene. Germline CDR1 and CDR2: MNHEY and SVGAGI. The CDR3 totals 13 residues. The CDR3 sequence is CATRQGYSTEAFF. CDR3 nucleotides: TGTGCCACTCGACAGGGCTATTCGACTGAAGCTTTCTTT.

This clone was observed a handful of times. The V call is TRBV2, the J call TRBJ2-2, with 7 bases fitting TRBD1. With V trimmed by 6 bases and J by 0 bases, 4 bases remained unmatched. CDR3 size: 15 residues. CDR1 and CDR2 (germline): SNHLY, FYNNEI. The CDR3 sequence: CASRTGTANTGELFF. The CDR3 DNA reads as TGTGCCAGCAGAACCGGGACAGCGAACACCGGGGAGCTGTTTTTT. The full variable domain, rest sourced from reference TRBV2 and TRBJ2-2, is EPEVTQTPSHQVTQMGQEVILRCVPISNHLYFYWYRQILGQKVEFLVSFYNNEISEKSEIFDDQFSVERPDGSNFTLKIRSTKLEDSAMYFCASRTGTANTGELFFGEGSRLTVL.

This sequence joins TRBV29-1 and TRBJ2-7, with TRBD2 matching over 14 bases. The CDR3 loop spans 16 amino acids. The germline gives CDR1 SQVTM, CDR2 ANQGSEA. Germline trimming cut 1 base from V and 2 bases from J; bases unmatched to any gene: 4. The CDR3 coding sequence is TGCAGCGTTGAAGGACTAGCGGGGGGGCCCCCCTACGAGCAGTACTTC. This gives the protein CSVEGLAGGPPYEQYF.

The V and J genes are TRBV6-5 and TRBJ2-5; 11 bases match TRBD1. There are 15 residues in the CDR3. Losses at the gene ends were 5 bases for V and 5 bases for J; bases not matched to a gene: 7. Germline values: CDR1 MNHEY, CDR2 SVGAGI. The CDR3 DNA follows: TGTGCCAGCAGTCGTAGGACAGGGGGCCGTGAGACCCAGTACTTC. It codes for CASSRRTGGRETQYF.

The chain carries TRBV9 and TRBJ1-2; possible D gene TRBD1, 5 bases. The CDR3 has 11 amino acids. Looked up from germline, CDR1 is SGDLS and CDR2 is YYNGEE. V dropped 7 bases and J dropped 7 bases, with 11 bases sitting between them. CDR3: CASAGGIGYTF. In nucleotides, the CDR3 is TGTGCCAGCGCGGGGGGGATTGGCTACACCTTC.

The chain has TRBV3-1 (or the pseudogene TRBV3-2) and TRBJ2-3; 7 positions match TRBD1. Trimming took 1 base from V and 0 from J; bases not matched to a gene: 7. CDR3 length: 17 amino acids. The germline V gene has CDR1 LGHDT and CDR2 YNNKEL (reference sequence). CDR3 bases: TGTGCCAGCAGCCAAGGGGGGCGCAGGGGGAGCACAGATACGCAGTATTTT. This gives the protein CASSQGGRRGSTDTQYF.

The sample holds a few counts of this clone. The chain recombines TRBV6-5 with TRBJ1-2; 10 nucleotides align to TRBD1. Trimming took 0 bases from V and 9 from J; bases not matched to a gene: 10. The CDR3 is made up of 16 amino acids. Germline CDR1 reads MNHEY; CDR2 reads SVGAGI. The CDR3 DNA reads as TGTGCCAGCAGTTACTCTTCCGGGACAGGGGTTTTTCGCTACACCTTC. Its protein product is CASSYSSGTGVFRYTF.

This clone was counted a single time. This chain connects TRBV3-1 (or the pseudogene TRBV3-2) to TRBJ2-3; weak D call: TRBD1 (5 bases). V lost 2 bases, J lost 2 bases, and 8 bases lay in between. Germline V lookup: CDR1 LGHDT, CDR2 YNNKEL (reference sequence). CDR3 length equals 14 residues. For the CDR3, the DNA is TGTGCCAGCAGCCAACAGGGTTACACAGATACGCAGTATTTT. Translation: CASSQQGYTDTQYF.

This chain joins TRBV5-6 and TRBJ2-7; 7 bases match TRBD1. The germline CDR1 and CDR2 sequences are SGHDT and YYEEEE. The CDR3 runs to 12 residues. V was pared by 4 bases and J by 6 bases, with 4 bases of the junction left unmatched. The DNA of the CDR3 is TGTGCCAGCAGCCTCGGGACAGCCGAGCAGTACTTC. It is translated as CASSLGTAEQYF.

V usage is TRBV11-2 and J usage is TRBJ2-1; TRBD2 might be the D (6 bases). V was cut by 1 base and J by 4 bases, with 14 bases left in between. Per the germline V gene, CDR1 is SGHAT and CDR2 is FQNNGV. CDR3 length: 16 residues. The CDR3 region is CASSLGPGVPYNEQFF. CDR3 DNA: TGTGCCAGCAGCTTAGGCCCGGGGGTACCTTACAATGAGCAGTTCTTC.

J is TRBJ1-2 and V is TRBV11-2; D is undetermined. Germline assignment: CDR1 SGHAT and CDR2 FQNNGV. CDR3 size: 17 residues. Trimming removed 4 bases at V and 2 bases at J, with 20 bases between. The CDR3 DNA is TGTGCCAGCAGCTCTGTGAGGGCTGTTCGTAAAAACTATGGCTACACCTTC. Translation gives CASSSVRAVRKNYGYTF.

This sequence joins TRBV5-6 and TRBJ2-5, with 9 bases aligning to TRBD1. The CDR3 has 15 residues. Germline assignment: CDR1 SGHDT and CDR2 YYEEEE. Trimming took 5 bases from V and 2 from J; bases not matched to a gene: 7. This CDR3 reads CASRRDRVMQETQYF. CDR3 DNA sequence: TGTGCCAGCAGACGGGACAGGGTGATGCAAGAGACCCAGTACTTC.

The chain recombines TRBV4-1 with TRBJ2-7; the D gene is possibly TRBD2 (5 bases). Trimming took 3 bases from V and 1 from J, leaving 13 bases between them. Germline CDR1 and CDR2: MGHRA and YSYEKL. This CDR3 is built from 15 residues. The DNA of the CDR3 is TGCGCCAGCAGCCAGGACGGCGCGGGTTCCTACGAGCAGTACTTC. Amino acids: CASSQDGAGSYEQYF.

There are a few counts of this clone. The chain couples TRBV7-9 to TRBJ2-5; D gene uncertain. The CDR3 covers 14 residues. Germline CDR1 and CDR2: SEHNR and FQNEAQ (reference sequence). Trimming removed 4 bases at V and 5 bases at J, with 14 bases between. CDR3 in amino acids: CASSSYNLGETQYF. The CDR3 DNA reads as TGTGCCAGCAGCTCGTACAACCTCGGGGAGACCCAGTACTTC.

The chain has TRBV24-1 and TRBJ2-5, with TRBD1 as a possible D gene (5 bases). The V and J ends lost 1 base and 5 bases respectively, with 13 bases between them. Germline loops: CDR1 KGHDR, CDR2 SFDVKD. The CDR3 runs to 15 residues. CDR3 protein: CATSDFLLGVETQYF. CDR3 nucleotides: TGTGCCACCAGTGATTTTCTTCTAGGGGTGGAGACCCAGTACTTC.

The J gene is TRBJ1-5, the V gene TRBV6-5; the D is unclear. The CDR3 is made up of 15 amino acids. The germline gives CDR1 MNHEY, CDR2 SVGAGI. V lost 5 bases and J 1 base, leaving 12 bases between the germline ends. The CDR3 loop is CASSNRLTSNQPQHF. In nucleotides, the CDR3 is TGTGCCAGCAGTAACCGACTTACAAGCAATCAGCCCCAGCATTTT.

V gene TRBV29-1 combines with J gene TRBJ1-1; D ambiguous. CDR1 and CDR2 from the germline V gene are SQVTM and ANQGSEA. Trimming pared 2 bases from V and 6 bases from J, leaving 13 bases between. The CDR3 runs to 13 residues. CDR3 residues: CSVELVGEAEAFF. The CDR3, as DNA: TGCAGCGTTGAATTGGTTGGGGAGGCTGAAGCTTTCTTT.